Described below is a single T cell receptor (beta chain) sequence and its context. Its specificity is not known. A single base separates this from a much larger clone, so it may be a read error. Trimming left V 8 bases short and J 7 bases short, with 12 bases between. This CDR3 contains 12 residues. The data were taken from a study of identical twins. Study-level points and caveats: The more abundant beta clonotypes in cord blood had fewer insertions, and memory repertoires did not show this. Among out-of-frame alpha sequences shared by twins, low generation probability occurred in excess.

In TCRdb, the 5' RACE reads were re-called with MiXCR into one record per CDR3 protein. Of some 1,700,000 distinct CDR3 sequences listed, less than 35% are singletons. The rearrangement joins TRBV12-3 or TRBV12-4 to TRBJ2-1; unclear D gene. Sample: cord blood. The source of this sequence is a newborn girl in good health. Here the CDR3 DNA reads TGTGCCAGCGGTTCCTGGATGAATGAGCAGTTCTTC. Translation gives CASGSWMNEQFF.